This T cell receptor (beta chain) was profiled in a study of blood T cell repertoires in COVID-19. About the study: Both acute and convalescent COVID-19 samples were obtained from the United States, Italy and Spain. In each case, the material was cDNA or gDNA derived from T cells, B-cell-depleted T cells, or PBMCs.

Under the authors' procedure: Quantification of nucleated cells was approximated via reference gene primer amplification. Profiling relied on immunoSEQ multiplex PCR, and the TCRdb table lists in-frame clones only, not all of them. D and trimming were read from the DNA, whereas the V and J calls and clone size are those reported in that table. The data hold 250,000 to 300,000 clones, with around 82% observed a single time. Germline V gene sequence: CDR1 SNHLY, CDR2 FYNNEI. This CDR3 has 18 residues. V lost 3 bases and J lost 6; bases outside the gene matches: 20. Material: peripheral blood. The chain recombines TRBV2 with TRBJ2-7, with 7 bases that match TRBD2. The source of this sequence is a woman in her late teens or twenties with acute or convalescent COVID-19. The CDR3 nucleotides are TGTGCCAGCAGTGATTGGGAGGGTTACGCGGGAGTGGATAGCGAGCAGTACTTC. This gives the protein CASSDWEGYAGVDSEQYF. Looking up the rest from reference TRBV2 and TRBJ2-7 gives the full variable domain: EPEVTQTPSHQVTQMGQEVILRCVPISNHLYFYWYRQILGQKVEFLVSFYNNEISEKSEIFDDQFSVERPDGSNFTLKIRSTKLEDSAMYFCASSDWEGYAGVDSEQYFGPGTRLTVT.